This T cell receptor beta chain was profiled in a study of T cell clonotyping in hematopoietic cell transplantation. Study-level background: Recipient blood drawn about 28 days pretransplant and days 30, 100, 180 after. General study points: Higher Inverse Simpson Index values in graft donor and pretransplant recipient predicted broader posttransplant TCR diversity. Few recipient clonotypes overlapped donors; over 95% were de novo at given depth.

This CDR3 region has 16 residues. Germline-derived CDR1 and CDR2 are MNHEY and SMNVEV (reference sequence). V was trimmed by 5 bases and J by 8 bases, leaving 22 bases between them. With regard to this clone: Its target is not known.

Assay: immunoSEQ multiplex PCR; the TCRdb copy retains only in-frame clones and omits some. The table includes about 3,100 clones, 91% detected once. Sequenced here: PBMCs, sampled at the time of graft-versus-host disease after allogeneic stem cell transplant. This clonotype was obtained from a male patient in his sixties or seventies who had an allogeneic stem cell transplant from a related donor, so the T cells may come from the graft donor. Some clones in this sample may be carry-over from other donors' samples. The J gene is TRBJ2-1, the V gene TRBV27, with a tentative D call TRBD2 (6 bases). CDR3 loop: CASSPLPGVSLHEQFF. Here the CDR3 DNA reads TGTGCCAGCAGTCCCCTCCCGGGGGTATCCCTCCATGAGCAGTTCTTC.